This T cell receptor (beta chain) stems from a study of cytomegalovirus exposure and HLA in healthy donors. PCR used 60 Vbeta primers and 13 Jbeta primers. Generated by immunoSEQ multiplex PCR, the TCRdb table keeps only in-frame clones and is missing some. Among 110,000 or so clones, 76% were seen once, and the ten largest hold about 8%. Study results and limitations: Evidence from a later analysis indicated that most CMV-associated TCR beta chains looked HLA-restricted.

This CDR3 region has 13 residues. The junction had 0 bases not matched to a gene; V was cut back by 3 bases and J by 5 bases. CDR1 and CDR2 from the germline V gene are SGHTS and YDEGEE. This clone was picked up a small number of times. Its specificity is not known. The rearrangement links TRBV5-8 to TRBJ1-5; TRBD1 aligns across 9 bases. The TCR sequence derives from a woman aged 50 to 65 in good health and CMV-seropositive. Sequenced material: PBMCs. CDR3 amino acids: CASSWTGDQPQHF. The CDR3, as DNA: TGTGCCAGCAGCTGGACAGGGGATCAGCCCCAGCATTTT.